Below are 24 T cell receptor beta chains sequenced from a single sample in a study of cytomegalovirus exposure and HLA in healthy donors (dated by TCRdb to between 2016 and 2019). The library came from the immunoSEQ multiplex PCR assay. For the multiplex PCR, a mixture combining 60 forward primers for TCR Vbeta segments and 13 reverse primers for TCR Jbeta segments was used. TCRdb retrieved this table from immuneACCESS and kept in-frame rearrangements only. Not all clones are present; in checked studies, unresolved V genes account for under half, and no reason is known for the remainder. The sample has 150,000 to 200,000 clones on record, 80% of them singletons. The top ten hold about 15% of the sample. Sequencing was done on a sample of PBMCs. The receptors shown here come from a woman aged 40 to 49 in good health and CMV-seronegative.

This sequence joins TRBV11-2 and TRBJ2-3; D uncertain. Trimming left V 5 bases short and J 2 bases short, with 20 bases between. Germline V lookup: CDR1 SGHAT, CDR2 FQNNGV. This CDR3 comprises 17 residues. In DNA form, the CDR3 reads TGTGCCAGCAGCAAGACCGGGTCCCCTTTCTACACAGATACGCAGTATTTT. Translated: CASSKTGSPFYTDTQYF.

This CDR3 reads CASSLQGRTDTQYF. The CDR3 region has the DNA TGTGCCAGCAGCCTCCAGGGCCGGACAGATACGCAGTATTTT. This rearrangement joins TRBV27 to TRBJ2-3, with D possibly matching TRBD1 (5 bases). Trimming took 6 bases from V and 3 from J, leaving 13 bases between them. CDR3 length: 14 residues. Germline values: CDR1 MNHEY, CDR2 SMNVEV (reference sequence).

The V call is TRBV19, the J call TRBJ2-7, with TRBD1 matching 7 bases. There are 14 residues in the CDR3. Germline V gives CDR1 LNHDA, CDR2 SQIVND (reference sequence). With V trimmed by 5 bases and J by 3 bases, 7 bases remained unmatched. In nucleotides, the CDR3 is TGTGCCAGTAGTGAGACCCACAGGGGCTACGAGCAGTACTTC. It codes for CASSETHRGYEQYF.

The chain employs TRBV18 and TRBJ1-5; 8 bases fit TRBD1. The CDR3 is made up of 13 amino acids. Per germline, CDR1 KGHSH and CDR2 LQKENI. V shed 2 bases, J shed 8 bases, and the junction held 2 bases outside the gene matches. In DNA, the CDR3 is TGTGCCAGCTCACCAGGGACAGGAGAGCCCCAGCATTTT. Its protein product is CASSPGTGEPQHF.

The V call is TRBV21-1, the J call TRBJ1-4; whether TRBD1, the table's D call, matches the DNA was not checked. TRBV21-1 represents a pseudogene. This CDR3 region has 14 residues. DNA for the CDR3: TGTGCCAGCGGTGGACAGGACAGACCGGGAAAACTGTTTTTT. Its protein product is CASGGQDRPGKLFF.

The gene calls are TRBV5-1 and TRBJ2-7, with TRBD1 as a possible D gene (6 bases). Germline V gene lookup returns CDR1 SGHRS and CDR2 YFSETQ. Trimming removed 4 bases from V and 3 bases from J, with 23 bases in between. The length of the CDR3 is 17 residues. For the CDR3, the DNA is TGCGCCAGCAGCCGCAGGGGAATGGAGAAGGGGAGCTACGAGCAGTACTTC. Protein product: CASSRRGMEKGSYEQYF.

This chain joins TRBV4-3 and TRBJ2-7, with TRBD1 as a possible D gene (6 bases). Germline lookup yields CDR1 LGHNA and CDR2 YSLEER. There are 15 residues in the CDR3. Trimming took off 4 bases at V and 3 bases at J, with 16 bases between the two ends. The CDR3 loop is CASSLYTGMGYEQYF. CDR3 bases: TGCGCCAGCAGCCTATATACAGGGATGGGCTACGAGCAGTACTTC.

In its sample, this clone was seen once. The chain combines TRBV9 with TRBJ2-1, with a possible D match to TRBD2 (6 bases). Germline V gene data show CDR1 as SGDLS and CDR2 as YYNGEE. The CDR3 is 12 residues long. Trimming stripped 4 bases from V and 8 bases from J, with 10 bases between. The CDR3 loop reads CASSTGGYEQFF. Here the CDR3 DNA reads TGTGCCAGCAGCACTGGGGGGTATGAGCAGTTCTTC.

The chain is built from TRBV11-2 and TRBJ2-1, with 7 bases aligning to TRBD1. V trimming: 7 bases; J trimming: 4 bases; junction bases outside the gene matches: 4. CDR1 SGHAT and CDR2 FQNNGV come from the germline V gene. The CDR3 is made up of 13 amino acids. The CDR3: CASNRDSYNEQFF. DNA for the CDR3: TGTGCCAGCAATCGGGACAGTTACAATGAGCAGTTCTTC.

V and J are TRBV2 and TRBJ2-7, with TRBD1 matching 9 bases. CDR1 and CDR2 (germline): SNHLY, FYNNEI. This CDR3 is 15 amino acids long. V lost 5 bases and J lost 5; bases outside the gene matches: 10. CDR3 in amino acids: CASSTTGGSIHEQYF. DNA of the CDR3: TGTGCCAGCAGTACTACAGGGGGCTCGATACACGAGCAGTACTTC.

J is TRBJ2-7 and V is TRBV7-2; possibly TRBD1 for D (5 bases). The CDR3 is 14 amino acids. V dropped 5 bases and J dropped 9 bases, with 20 bases sitting between them. Germline assignment: CDR1 SGHTA and CDR2 FQGNSA. The CDR3 loop is CASSQSGPRQGQYF. In DNA, the CDR3 is TGTGCCAGCAGCCAATCCGGGCCACGGCAGGGGCAGTACTTC.

This clone has a single count. The J gene is TRBJ2-7, the V gene TRBV5-1; 10 positions agree with TRBD1. With 3 bases clipped from V and 7 bases from J, the junction kept 4 bases outside the gene matches. The CDR3 runs to 13 residues. Per the germline V gene, CDR1 is SGHRS and CDR2 is YFSETQ. CDR3 DNA sequence: TGCGCCAGCAGCTCGGACAGGGGGAGTGAGCAGTACTTC. Translating gives CASSSDRGSEQYF.

The gene calls are TRBV7-3 and TRBJ2-3; 7 bases map to TRBD1. Germline V gene sequence: CDR1 SGHTA, CDR2 FQGTGA. Germline trimming cut 5 bases from V and 0 bases from J; bases unmatched to any gene: 8. This CDR3 spans 16 amino acids. DNA of the CDR3: TGTGCCAGCAGCCCTTTGGGACAGTCTAGCACAGATACGCAGTATTTT. Amino acid sequence: CASSPLGQSSTDTQYF. The full variable domain, with the rest looked up from reference TRBV7-3 and TRBJ2-3, is GAGVSQTPSNKVTEKGKYVELRCDPISGHTALYWYRQSLGQGPEFLIYFQGTGAADDSGLPNDRFFAVRPEGSVSTLKIQRTERGDSAVYLCASSPLGQSSTDTQYFGPGTRLTVL.

The chain employs TRBV6-1 and TRBJ2-1; TRBD2 matches at 10 bases. V lost 0 bases, J lost 2 bases, and 7 bases stayed unmatched. CDR3 size: 18 residues. CDR1 is MNHNS and CDR2 is SASEGT in the germline V gene. CDR3 loop: CASSEAPSGSPAYNEQFF. CDR3 nucleotides: TGTGCCAGCAGTGAAGCCCCTAGCGGGAGCCCCGCCTACAATGAGCAGTTCTTC.

Notes on this clone: An end of the junction does not agree with germline; a read error may underlie this. The chain is built from TRBV27 and TRBJ2-2; D may be TRBD2 (6 bases). Germline CDR1 MNHEY, CDR2 SMNVEV (reference sequence). This CDR3 is 16 amino acids long. The CDR3 DNA is TGTGCCAGCACTTTAGGAGGGAGGAGGTCCACCGGGGAGCTGTTTTTT. Protein product: CASTLGGRRSTGELFF.

The rearrangement joins TRBV7-9 to TRBJ1-4; TRBD1 matches 8 bases. The V gene end was trimmed by 4 bases and the J gene end by 2 bases; junction bases not matched to a gene: 6. The CDR3 runs to 16 residues. The germline V gene has CDR1 SEHNR and CDR2 FQNEAQ (reference sequence). This CDR3 is CASSYGQGATNEKLFF. In nucleotides, the CDR3 is TGTGCCAGCAGCTACGGGCAGGGGGCGACTAATGAAAAACTGTTTTTT.

Note on this clone: One end of the junction fails to match germline, which may point to a read error. Distinct nucleotide sequences in the sample also encode this CDR3. The chain recombines TRBV10-1 with TRBJ1-4; possible D gene TRBD1, 5 bases. The CDR3 extends over 13 amino acids. Germline V gene sequence: CDR1 WNHNN, CDR2 SYGVQD (reference sequence). CDR3 nucleotides: TGTGCCAGCAGGGTCAGGGAGGCGGGAAAACTGTTTTTT. This gives the protein CASRVREAGKLFF.

The chain has TRBV27 and TRBJ1-3; tentative D call: TRBD1 (5 bases). This CDR3 comprises 16 residues. Trimming shortened V by 4 bases and J by 3 bases, and 16 bases separated the two germline ends. The V gene's germline CDR1 is MNHEY and CDR2 SMNVEV (reference sequence). CDR3 amino acids: CASSYPTRVFGNTIYF. In DNA form, the CDR3 reads TGTGCCAGCAGTTACCCGACCAGGGTATTTGGAAACACCATATATTTT.

V and J are TRBV9 and TRBJ1-2; TRBD1 agrees at 7 bases. Germline trimming cut 3 bases from V and 0 bases from J; bases unmatched to any gene: 8. Germline CDR1 and CDR2: SGDLS and YYNGEE. The CDR3 extends over 16 amino acids. The CDR3 is CASSAEGDRANYGYTF. CDR3 sequence (DNA): TGTGCCAGCAGCGCCGAAGGGGACAGAGCTAACTATGGCTACACCTTC. Together with reference TRBV9 and TRBJ1-2, the CDR3 gives the full variable domain: DSGVTQTPKHLITATGQRVTLRCSPRSGDLSVYWYQQSLDQGLQFLIQYYNGEERAKGNILERFSAQQFPDLHSELNLSSLELGDSALYFCASSAEGDRANYGYTFGSGTRLTVV.

The chain uses TRBV5-4 and TRBJ2-7; TRBD1 might be the D (5 bases). Germline lookup yields CDR1 SGHNT and CDR2 YYREEE (reference sequence). The CDR3 is 15 residues long. Between the trimmed V and J ends, which lost 4 bases and 0 bases, there was a span of 14 bases. DNA for the CDR3: TGTGCCAGCAGCCCAGGACACCAAAGCTCCTACGAGCAGTACTTC. It is translated as CASSPGHQSSYEQYF.

This clone turned up a few times. This rearrangement joins TRBV11-1 to TRBJ2-3; 9 bases align to TRBD1. The trim removed 1 base at V and 6 bases at J, leaving 14 bases unmatched. The CDR3 covers 18 residues. CDR1 and CDR2 (germline): SGHAT, FQDESV (reference sequence). CDR3: CASSLGGTGLSVADTQYF. Written as DNA, the CDR3 is TGTGCCAGCAGCTTAGGGGGGACAGGGCTGTCGGTTGCGGATACGCAGTATTTT.

A note on this clone: The limits of the CDR3 on the DNA are not certain, so only TCRdb's listed CDR3 is given. The chain combines TRBV21-1 with TRBJ1-3. TRBV21-1 is a pseudogene. Termini included, the CDR3 measures 16 amino acids. CDR3 residues: CASSKVLVASGNTIYF.

The chain combines TRBV6-4 with TRBJ2-1; 9 bases map to TRBD2. V shed 4 bases and J 7 bases; nucleotides not matched to a gene: 11. This CDR3 is 16 amino acids long. Germline values: CDR1 MRHNA, CDR2 SNTAGT. This chain's CDR3 is CASSASSGTGENEQFF. CDR3 sequence (DNA): TGTGCCAGCAGTGCTTCTAGCGGGACCGGGGAAAATGAGCAGTTCTTC.

The genes are TRBV14 and TRBJ2-1; possible D gene TRBD1, 6 bases. V lost 4 bases and J lost 2, with 15 bases in between. The V gene's germline CDR1 is SGHDN and CDR2 FVKESK. The CDR3 spans 16 residues. The CDR3 is CASSRHLGGPYNEQFF. The CDR3 nucleotides read TGTGCCAGCAGCCGACACTTAGGGGGACCCTACAATGAGCAGTTCTTC.